This T cell receptor (beta chain) originates from a study of blood T cell repertoires in COVID-19. Study-wide context: From T cells, B-cell-depleted T cells, or PBMCs came the material, which was cDNA or gDNA.

Measured with immunoSEQ multiplex PCR; TCRdb has only the in-frame clones, and not every one. The sample has approximately 200,000 clones, approximately 75% seen once. The V gene's germline CDR1 is SGHRS and CDR2 YFSETQ. Trimming shortened V by 4 bases and J by 2 bases, and 6 bases separated the two germline ends. The CDR3 is 12 amino acids. The sequence derives from a man aged 35-49 years who had recovered from COVID-19. The sequenced sample consisted of PBMCs or T cells enriched from blood (not recorded which). The gene calls are TRBV5-1 and TRBJ2-5; D is unclear. CDR3 loop: CASSARQETQYF. The DNA for the CDR3 is TGCGCCAGCAGCGCCAGACAAGAGACCCAGTACTTC.